This TCR beta chain was sequenced for a study of blood T cell repertoires in COVID-19. Study-level background: Collection of acute and convalescent COVID-19 samples took place in the United States, Italy and Spain.

How the authors handled the data: Amplification of reference gene primers provided the estimated nucleated cell counts. This table comes from immunoSEQ multiplex PCR, and its TCRdb copy is limited to in-frame clones, with some not included. Clone size and V and J calls were adopted from that table, with D and trimming inferred from the DNA. The repertoire holds about 160,000 clones, with approximately 91% as singletons. CDR1 and CDR2 (germline): LGHNT, FRNRAP. This CDR3 has 18 residues. The V and J ends lost 0 bases and 3 bases, in that order; junction bases with no gene match: 12. The sample was peripheral blood. The chain carries TRBV12-5 and TRBJ2-7, with 9 bases that match TRBD2. This sequence originates from a man aged 18 to 30 with acute or convalescent COVID-19. CDR3 loop: CASGLVSIGREGDYEQYF. CDR3 DNA sequence: TGTGCTAGTGGTTTGGTATCGATCGGGCGGGAGGGCGACTACGAGCAGTACTTC.